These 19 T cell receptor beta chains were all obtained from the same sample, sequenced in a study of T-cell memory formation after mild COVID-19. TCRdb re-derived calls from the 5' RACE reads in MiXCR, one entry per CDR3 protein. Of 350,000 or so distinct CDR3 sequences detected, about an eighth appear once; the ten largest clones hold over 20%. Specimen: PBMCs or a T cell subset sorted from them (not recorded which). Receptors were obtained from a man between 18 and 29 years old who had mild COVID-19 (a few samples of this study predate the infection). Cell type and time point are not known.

The CDR3 nucleotides are TGCAGCGTTCACAGGGACCCCGGGGAGCTGTTTTTT. It is translated as CSVHRDPGELFF. V usage is TRBV29-1 and J usage is TRBJ2-2; possibly TRBD1 for D (6 bases). Trimming took off 5 bases at V and 6 bases at J, with 10 bases between the two ends. Germline-derived CDR1 and CDR2 are SQVTM and ANQGSEA. The CDR3 runs to 12 residues.

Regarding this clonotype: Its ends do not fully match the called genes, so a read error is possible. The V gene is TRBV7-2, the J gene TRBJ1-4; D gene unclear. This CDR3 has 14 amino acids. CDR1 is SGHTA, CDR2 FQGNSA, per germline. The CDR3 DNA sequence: TGTGCCAGCAGCTTTGGCAGCGTAAATGGAAAACTGTTTTTT. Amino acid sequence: CASSFGSVNGKLFF.

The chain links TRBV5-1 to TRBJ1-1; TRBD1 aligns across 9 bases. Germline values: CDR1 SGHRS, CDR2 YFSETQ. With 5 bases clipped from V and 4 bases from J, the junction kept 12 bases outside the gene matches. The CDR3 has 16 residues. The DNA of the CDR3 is TGCGCCAGCAGAAAGAATACAGGGGGCCGAATCACTGAAGCTTTCTTT. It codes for CASRKNTGGRITEAFF.

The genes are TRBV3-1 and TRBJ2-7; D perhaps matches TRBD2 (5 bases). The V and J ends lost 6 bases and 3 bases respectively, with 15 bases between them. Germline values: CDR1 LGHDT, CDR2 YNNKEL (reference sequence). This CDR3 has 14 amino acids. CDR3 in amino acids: CASRQRGWGYEQYF. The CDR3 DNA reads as TGTGCCAGCAGACAACGAGGGTGGGGCTACGAGCAGTACTTC.

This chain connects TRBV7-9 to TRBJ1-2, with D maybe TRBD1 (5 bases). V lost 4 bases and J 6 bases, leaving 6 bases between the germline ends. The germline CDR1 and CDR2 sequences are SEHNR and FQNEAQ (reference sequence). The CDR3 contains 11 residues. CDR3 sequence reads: CASSWGDGYTF. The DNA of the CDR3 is TGTGCCAGCAGCTGGGGGGATGGCTACACCTTC.

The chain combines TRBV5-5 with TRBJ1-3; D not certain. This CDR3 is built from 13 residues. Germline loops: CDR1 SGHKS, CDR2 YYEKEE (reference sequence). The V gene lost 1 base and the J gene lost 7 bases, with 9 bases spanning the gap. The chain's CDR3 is CASSLTAANTIYF. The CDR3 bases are TGTGCCAGCAGCTTGACAGCGGCTAACACCATATATTTT.

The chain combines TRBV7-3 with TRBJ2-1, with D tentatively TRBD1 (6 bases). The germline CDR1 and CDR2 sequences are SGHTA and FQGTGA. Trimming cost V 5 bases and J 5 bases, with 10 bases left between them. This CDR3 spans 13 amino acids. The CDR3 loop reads CASSVSGDNEQFF. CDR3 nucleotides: TGTGCCAGCAGCGTATCAGGGGACAATGAGCAGTTCTTC.

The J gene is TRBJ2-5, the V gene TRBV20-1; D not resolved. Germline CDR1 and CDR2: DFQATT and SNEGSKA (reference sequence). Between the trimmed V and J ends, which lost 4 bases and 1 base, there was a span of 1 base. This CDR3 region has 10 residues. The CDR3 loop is CSATQETQYF. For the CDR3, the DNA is TGCAGTGCTACCCAAGAGACCCAGTACTTC.

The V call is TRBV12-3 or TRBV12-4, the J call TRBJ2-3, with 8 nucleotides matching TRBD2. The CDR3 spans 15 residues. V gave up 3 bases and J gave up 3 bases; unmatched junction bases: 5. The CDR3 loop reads CASSLAGGETDTQYF. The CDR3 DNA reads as TGTGCCAGCAGTTTGGCGGGGGGAGAGACAGATACGCAGTATTTT.

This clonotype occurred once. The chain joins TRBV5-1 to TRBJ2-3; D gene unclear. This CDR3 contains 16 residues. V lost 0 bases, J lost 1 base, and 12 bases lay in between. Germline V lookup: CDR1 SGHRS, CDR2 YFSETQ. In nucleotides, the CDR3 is TGCGCCAGCAGCTTGGCTTTTGGGCAGCGCACAGATACGCAGTATTTT. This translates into CASSLAFGQRTDTQYF.

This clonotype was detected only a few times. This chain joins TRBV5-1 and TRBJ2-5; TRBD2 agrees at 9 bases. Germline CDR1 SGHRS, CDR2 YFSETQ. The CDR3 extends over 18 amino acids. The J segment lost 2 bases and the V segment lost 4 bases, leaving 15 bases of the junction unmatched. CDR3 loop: CASSTEWAGGSFQETQYF. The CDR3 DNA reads TGCGCCAGCAGCACCGAGTGGGCGGGGGGGTCCTTTCAAGAGACCCAGTACTTC.

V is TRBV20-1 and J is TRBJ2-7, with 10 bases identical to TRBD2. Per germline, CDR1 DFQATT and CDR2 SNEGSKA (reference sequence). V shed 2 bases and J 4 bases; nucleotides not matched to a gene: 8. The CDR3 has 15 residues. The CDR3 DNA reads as TGCAGTGCTAGACTGGTAGCGGGGGGCCTTTACGAGCAGTACTTC. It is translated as CSARLVAGGLYEQYF.

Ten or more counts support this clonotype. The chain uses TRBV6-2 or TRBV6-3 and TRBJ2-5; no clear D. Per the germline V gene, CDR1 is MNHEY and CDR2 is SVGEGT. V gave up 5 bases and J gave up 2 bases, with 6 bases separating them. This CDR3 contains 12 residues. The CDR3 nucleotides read TGTGCCAGCAGTCCCGGACAAGAGACCCAGTACTTC. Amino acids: CASSPGQETQYF.

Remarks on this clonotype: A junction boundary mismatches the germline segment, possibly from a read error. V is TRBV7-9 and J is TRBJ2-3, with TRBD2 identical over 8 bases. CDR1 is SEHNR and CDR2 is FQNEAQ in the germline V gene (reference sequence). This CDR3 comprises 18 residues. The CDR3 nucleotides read TGTGCCAGCAGCTTATTCCAGTTCGCGGGGGGCCTCACAGATATGCAGTATTTT. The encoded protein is CASSLFQFAGGLTDMQYF.

The CDR3 spells CSVEVAGGQPQHF. The CDR3 DNA reads as TGCAGCGTTGAAGTTGCGGGAGGTCAGCCCCAGCATTTT. The V and J genes are TRBV29-1 and TRBJ1-5; D is uncertain. V lost 1 base, J lost 6 bases, and 10 bases lay in between. The CDR3 runs to 13 residues. The V gene's germline CDR1 is SQVTM and CDR2 ANQGSEA.

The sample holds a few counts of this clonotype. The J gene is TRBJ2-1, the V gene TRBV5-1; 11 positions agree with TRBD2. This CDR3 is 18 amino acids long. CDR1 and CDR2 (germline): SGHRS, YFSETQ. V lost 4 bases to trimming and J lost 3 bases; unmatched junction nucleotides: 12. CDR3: CASSIQTSGGRLYNEQFF. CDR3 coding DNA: TGCGCCAGCAGCATCCAAACTAGCGGGGGCAGACTCTACAATGAGCAGTTCTTC.

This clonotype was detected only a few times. DNA for the CDR3: TGTGCCAGCAGTTGGGAGCGGGACTACGAGCAGTACGTC. This encodes CASSWERDYEQYV. J is TRBJ2-7 and V is TRBV6-1; TRBD2 aligns across 7 bases. The J segment lost 3 bases and the V segment lost 5 bases, leaving 4 bases of the junction unmatched. The CDR3 has 13 amino acids. Per the germline V gene, CDR1 is MNHNS and CDR2 is SASEGT.

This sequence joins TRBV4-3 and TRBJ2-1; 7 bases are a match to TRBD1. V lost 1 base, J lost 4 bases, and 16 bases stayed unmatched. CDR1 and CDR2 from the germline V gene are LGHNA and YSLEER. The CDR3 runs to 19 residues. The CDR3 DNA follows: TGCGCCAGCAGCCAAGCTCCCCGGGCACGACAGGGAGTTTACAATGAGCAGTTCTTC. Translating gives CASSQAPRARQGVYNEQFF.

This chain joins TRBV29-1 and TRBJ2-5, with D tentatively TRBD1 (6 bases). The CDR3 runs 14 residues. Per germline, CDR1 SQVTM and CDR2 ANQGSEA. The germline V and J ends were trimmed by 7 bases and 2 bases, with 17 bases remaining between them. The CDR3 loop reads CSASSAGVQETQYF. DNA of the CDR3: TGCAGCGCTTCATCGGCAGGGGTACAAGAGACCCAGTACTTC.